The subject of this entry is one T cell receptor (beta chain). The antigen is unknown. RNA extraction was followed by reverse transcription into cDNA, which acted as the sequencing template. Method: immunoSEQ multiplex PCR; TCRdb's copy keeps in-frame clones and lacks some. The sample gives 65,000 to 95,000 clones, roughly half of which show up once; 5.7% is in the top ten. The sample belongs to a study of CD8+ T cells in alopecia areata. Broader study findings: In patients, TCRs were shared less clearly than in mice, and HLA may possibly be involved.

The CDR3 is 15 amino acids. Germline V gene data show CDR1 as MNHNY and CDR2 as SVGAGI (reference sequence). Trimming stripped 5 bases from V and 0 bases from J, with 13 bases between. Lesional scalp tissue (obtained by punch biopsy) and peripheral blood were collected from alopecia areata patients. Sample: NKG2D-high CD8+ T cells sorted from blood. This chain connects TRBV6-6 to TRBJ1-1; no reliable D call. The clonotype was recovered from a human donor with alopecia areata. The CDR3 bases are TGTGCCAGCAGTACTAACCGAGACCTGAACACTGAAGCTTTCTTT. As protein: CASSTNRDLNTEAFF.